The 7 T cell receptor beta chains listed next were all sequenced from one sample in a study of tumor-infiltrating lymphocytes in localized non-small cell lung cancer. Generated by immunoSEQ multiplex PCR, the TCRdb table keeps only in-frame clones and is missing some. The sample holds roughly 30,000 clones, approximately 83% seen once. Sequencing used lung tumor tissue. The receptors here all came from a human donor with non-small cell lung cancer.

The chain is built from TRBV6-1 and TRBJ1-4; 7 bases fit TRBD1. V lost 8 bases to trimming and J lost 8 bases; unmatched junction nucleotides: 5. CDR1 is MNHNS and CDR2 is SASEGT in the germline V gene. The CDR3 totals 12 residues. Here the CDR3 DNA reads TGTGCCAGCCAGGGGACAGCGGAAAAACTGTTTTTT. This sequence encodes CASQGTAEKLFF.

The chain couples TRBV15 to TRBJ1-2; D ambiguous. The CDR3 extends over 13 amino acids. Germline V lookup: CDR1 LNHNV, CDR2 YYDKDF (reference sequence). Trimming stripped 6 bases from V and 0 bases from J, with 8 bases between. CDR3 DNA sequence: TGTGCCACCAGGGCAGCCGCTAACTATGGCTACACCTTC. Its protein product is CATRAAANYGYTF. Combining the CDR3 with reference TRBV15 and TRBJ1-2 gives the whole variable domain DAMVIQNPRYQVTQFGKPVTLSCSQTLNHNVMYWYQQKSSQAPKLLFHYYDKDFNNEADTPDNFQSRRPNTSFCFLDIRSPGLGDTAMYLCATRAAANYGYTFGSGTRLTVV.

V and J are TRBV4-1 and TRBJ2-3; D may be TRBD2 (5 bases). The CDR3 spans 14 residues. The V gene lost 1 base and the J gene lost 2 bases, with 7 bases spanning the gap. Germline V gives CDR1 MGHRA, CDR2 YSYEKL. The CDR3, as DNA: TGCGCCAGCAGCCAAGGACTAAACACAGATACGCAGTATTTT. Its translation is CASSQGLNTDTQYF.

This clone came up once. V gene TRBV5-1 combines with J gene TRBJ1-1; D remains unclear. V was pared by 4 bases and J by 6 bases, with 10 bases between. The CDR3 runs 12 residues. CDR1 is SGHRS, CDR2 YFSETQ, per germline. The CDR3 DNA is TGCGCCAGCAGCAACGTTGGAGCTGAAGCTTTCTTT. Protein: CASSNVGAEAFF.

CDR3 residues: CASRDGTYEQYF. In nucleotides, the CDR3 is TGTGCCAGCAGGGACGGGACCTACGAGCAGTACTTC. The chain joins TRBV27 to TRBJ2-7, with D possibly TRBD2 on 5 matching bases. CDR3 length: 12 residues. Per the germline V gene, CDR1 is MNHEY and CDR2 is SMNVEV (reference sequence). With 6 bases removed from V and 2 bases from J, the gap between germline ends came to 8 bases.

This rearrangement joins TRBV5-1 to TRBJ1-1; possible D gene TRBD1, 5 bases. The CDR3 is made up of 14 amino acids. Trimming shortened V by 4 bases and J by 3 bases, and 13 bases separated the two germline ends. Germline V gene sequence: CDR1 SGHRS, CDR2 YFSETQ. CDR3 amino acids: CASSLQDGYTEAFF. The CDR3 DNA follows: TGCGCCAGCAGCCTACAGGACGGGTACACTGAAGCTTTCTTT.

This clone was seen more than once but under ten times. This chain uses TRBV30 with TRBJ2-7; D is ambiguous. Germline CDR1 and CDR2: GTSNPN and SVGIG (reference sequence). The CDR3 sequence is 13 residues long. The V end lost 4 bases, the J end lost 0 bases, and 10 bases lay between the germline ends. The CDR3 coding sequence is TGTGCCTGGAACCCAAGCAGCTCCTACGAGCAGTACTTC. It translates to CAWNPSSSYEQYF.